A single TCR beta chain is shown here with its context. Using immunoSEQ multiplex PCR, the repertoire was profiled, and TCRdb retains in-frame clones only, with some absent. Among around 300,000 clones listed, nearly 90% were seen once. Germline CDR1 is SGHRS and CDR2 is YFSETQ. The V gene lost 5 bases and the J gene lost 8 bases, with 22 bases spanning the gap. The CDR3 is 16 residues long. The data originate from a study of blood T cell repertoires in COVID-19. The specimen was peripheral blood. The TCR comes from a woman aged 40 to 50 with COVID-19, enrolled during active disease. The chain links TRBV5-1 to TRBJ1-4, with D perhaps matching TRBD1 (5 bases). CDR3 region: CASRNYGGILEEKLFF. Written as DNA, the CDR3 is TGCGCCAGCAGAAACTACGGGGGGATTTTAGAGGAAAAACTGTTTTTT.